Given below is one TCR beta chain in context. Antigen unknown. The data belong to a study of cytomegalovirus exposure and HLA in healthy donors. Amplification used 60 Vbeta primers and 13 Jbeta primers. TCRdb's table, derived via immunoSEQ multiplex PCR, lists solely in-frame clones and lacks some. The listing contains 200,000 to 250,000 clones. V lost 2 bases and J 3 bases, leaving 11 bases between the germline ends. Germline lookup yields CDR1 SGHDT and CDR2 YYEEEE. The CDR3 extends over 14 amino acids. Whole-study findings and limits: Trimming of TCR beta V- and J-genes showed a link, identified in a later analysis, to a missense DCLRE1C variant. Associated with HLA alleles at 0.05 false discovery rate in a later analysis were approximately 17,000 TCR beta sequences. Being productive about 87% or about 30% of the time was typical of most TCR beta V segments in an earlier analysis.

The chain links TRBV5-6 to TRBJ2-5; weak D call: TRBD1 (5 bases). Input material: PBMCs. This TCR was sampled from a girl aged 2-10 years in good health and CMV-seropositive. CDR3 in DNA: TGTGCCAGCAGCTTCCCAGGGATTGAAGAGACCCAGTACTTC. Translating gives CASSFPGIEETQYF.